This record concerns one T cell receptor (beta chain) sequence. Repertoires were generated with immunoSEQ multiplex PCR, while TCRdb's copy carries only in-frame clones and drops some. The top ten clones hold 8.5% of a sample with some 160,000 clones, around 95% of them seen once. This sample stems from a study of control samples from healthy donors and cancer patients. Losses at the gene ends were 0 bases for V and 2 bases for J; bases not matched to a gene: 6. CDR1 SEHNR and CDR2 FQNEAQ come from the germline V gene (reference sequence). The CDR3 loop spans 16 amino acids. This TCR was recovered from a woman in her forties in good health. The sample comprised blood. The chain carries TRBV7-9 and TRBJ1-1; 7 bases map to TRBD1. The CDR3 spells CASSLATGEHNTEAFF. CDR3 coding DNA: TGTGCCAGCAGCTTAGCTACAGGGGAGCACAACACTGAAGCTTTCTTT.